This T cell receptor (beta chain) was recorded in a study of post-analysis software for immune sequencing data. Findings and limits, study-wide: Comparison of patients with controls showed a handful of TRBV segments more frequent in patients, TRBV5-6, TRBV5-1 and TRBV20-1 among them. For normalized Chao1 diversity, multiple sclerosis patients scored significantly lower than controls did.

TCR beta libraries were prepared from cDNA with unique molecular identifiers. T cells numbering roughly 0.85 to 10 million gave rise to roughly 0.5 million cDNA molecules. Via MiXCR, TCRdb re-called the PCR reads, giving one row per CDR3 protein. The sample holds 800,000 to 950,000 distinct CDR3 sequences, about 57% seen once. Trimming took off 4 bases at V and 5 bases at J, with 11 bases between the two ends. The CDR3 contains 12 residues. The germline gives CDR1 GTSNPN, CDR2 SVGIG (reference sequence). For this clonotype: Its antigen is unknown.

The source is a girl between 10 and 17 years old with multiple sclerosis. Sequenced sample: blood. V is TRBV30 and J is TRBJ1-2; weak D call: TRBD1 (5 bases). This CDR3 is CAWNPTGYGYTF. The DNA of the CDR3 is TGTGCCTGGAACCCCACAGGTTATGGCTACACCTTC.